A selection of T cell receptor beta chains follows, all from one sample in a study of PD-1 blockade in classical Hodgkin lymphoma. The protocol was immunoSEQ multiplex PCR, while the TCRdb copy is restricted to in-frame clones and leaves out a portion. The data show around 46,000 clones, over 60% seen once. The sample consisted of peripheral blood mononuclear cells (PBMCs), taken before the second cycle of nivolumab. These receptors all stem from a human donor with classical Hodgkin lymphoma. Each CDR3 is given with its conserved first and last residue. Fields, in order: D gene, V gene, J gene, clone size, CDR3 DNA, CDR3 protein. A D gene is named only where the DNA matches it firmly. Part of the rows lack a size; the others show once, few, many or a class for expanded clones.

>NA|TRBV7-6|TRBJ1-5|few
TGTGCCAGCAGCTTGACAGCAGATAGCAATCAGCCCCAGCATTTT
CASSLTADSNQPQHF
>NA|TRBV5-6|TRBJ1-2|NA
TGTGCCAGCAGCCAAGGGCTCGGAAACTATGGCTACACCTTC
CASSQGLGNYGYTF
>TRBD2|TRBV5-3|TRBJ2-3|NA
TGTGCCAGAAGCTTGAGTGGACTAGCGGGGCCCACAGATACGCAGTATTTT
CARSLSGLAGPTDTQYF
>TRBD2|TRBV7-2|TRBJ2-1|NA
TGTGCCAGCAGCTCATGGGCGGGAGAACAGGCCAATGAGCAGTTCTTC
CASSSWAGEQANEQFF
>NA|TRBV9|TRBJ2-2|NA
TGTGCCAGCCGGATAGGGCGCGGAGTCGGGGAGCTGTTTTTT
CASRIGRGVGELFF
>TRBD1|TRBV19|TRBJ1-3|medium-sized
TGTGCCAGTAGTACCGGACAGGGAGCCCCTGGAAACACCATATATTTT
CASSTGQGAPGNTIYF
>NA|TRBV2|TRBJ1-2|NA
TGTGCCAGCAGCGTCGAGGGTCGATTAGGCTACACCTTC
CASSVEGRLGYTF
>TRBD2|TRBV30|TRBJ2-1|NA
TGTGCCTGGAGCGGGGGGACTAGCGGGACTTCCTGCAATGAGCAGTTCTTC
CAWSGGTSGTSCNEQFF
>NA|TRBV4-1|TRBJ1-1|NA
TGCGCCAGCAGTCAACAGATTTCCAACACTGAAGCTTTCTTT
CASSQQISNTEAFF
>NA|TRBV30|TRBJ1-3|NA
TGTGCCTGGAAGGCGGCGGACCTCTCTGGAAACACCATATATTTT
CAWKAADLSGNTIYF
>TRBD1|TRBV5-1|TRBJ1-2|NA
TGCGCCAGCAGCTTCGGGACAGGAGGGCTCGGCTACACCTTC
CASSFGTGGLGYTF
>NA|TRBV12-1|TRBJ1-5|NA
TGTGCCAGCAGCTTTGACAGCTGTAGGCGCAGCTGCAATCAGCCCCAGCATTTT
CASSFDSCRRSCNQPQHF
>NA|TRBV19|TRBJ1-5|NA
TGTGCCAGTAGACTGATGGGCAATCAGCCCCAGCATTTT
CASRLMGNQPQHF
>NA|TRBV18|TRBJ1-1|few
TGTGCCAGCTCTCAAACAACGAGATCTGAAGCTTTCTTT
CASSQTTRSEAFF
>NA|TRBV5-4|TRBJ2-7|NA
TGTACCAGCAGTCAGGACCTGGGATCCTACGAGCAGTACTTC
CTSSQDLGSYEQYF
>NA|TRBV28|TRBJ1-3|once
TGTGCCAGCAGATTAGACCAGCGGGGAAACACCATATATTTT
CASRLDQRGNTIYF
>NA|TRBV5-1|TRBJ1-1|NA
TGCGCCAGCAGCCCCCCCCGGGGCGATGGCACTGAAGCTTTCTTT
CASSPPRGDGTEAFF
>NA|TRBV7-8|TRBJ1-2|NA
TGTGCCAGCAGCTTAGATGAACGAGAGCATGGCTACACCTTC
CASSLDEREHGYTF
>NA|TRBV4-2|TRBJ2-1|NA
TGTGCCAGCAGCCAAGAGCTGGGTGAGCAGTTCTTC
CASSQELGEQFF
>TRBD2|TRBV9|TRBJ2-1|NA
TGTGCCAGCAGCGTTGGGCTTCTAGCGGGAGTAGTCAATGAGCAGTTCTTC
CASSVGLLAGVVNEQFF
>NA|TRBV6-1|TRBJ2-7|NA
TGTGCCAGCAGGAGGCCGGGCGGCACCTACGAGCAGTACTTC
CASRRPGGTYEQYF
>NA|TRBV28|TRBJ2-7|NA
TGTGCCAGCAGTTTGGTTTTACAGATACCCTGGGAGCAGTACTTC
CASSLVLQIPWEQYF
>NA|TRBV5-1|TRBJ1-4|once
TGCGCCAGCAGCTTGGTTCCAGGGCCTAATGAAAAACTGTTTTTT
CASSLVPGPNEKLFF
>NA|TRBV28|TRBJ2-6|NA
TGTGCCAGCAGTTCTTTCGAGGTCCTGACTTTC
CASSSFEVLTF
>NA|TRBV6-1|TRBJ2-3|NA
TGTGCCAGCAGTGAACATGGGGAAGATACGCAGTATTTT
CASSEHGEDTQYF
>NA|TRBV2|TRBJ2-3|NA
TGTGCCAGCAGTAGGGCGGGACGGCAGTATTTT
CASSRAGRQYF
>NA|TRBV7-9|TRBJ2-3|NA
TGTGCCAGCAGCCCCGGGGGCAGCACAGATACGCAGTATTTT
CASSPGGSTDTQYF
>NA|TRBV4-3|TRBJ1-2|NA
TGCGCCAGCAGCCAGGCGGACAGTTTGACTTCCATTGGTGGCTACACCTTC
CASSQADSLTSIGGYTF
>TRBD1|TRBV6-1|TRBJ1-2|few
TGTGCCAGCAGTCACAGGGGGAGTGGCTACACCTTC
CASSHRGSGYTF
>NA|TRBV6-5|TRBJ2-1|NA
TGTGCCAGCAGCGTTCACAGAGGCAATGAGCAGTTCTTC
CASSVHRGNEQFF
>NA|TRBV11-1|TRBJ2-3|NA
TGTGCCAGCAGCTTTAACCGGGGAACAGATACGCAGTATTTT
CASSFNRGTDTQYF
>TRBD1|TRBV18|TRBJ1-3|NA
TGTGCCAGCTCACCGAGAGCTGCGACCTCGGGACAGGCTCTCTCTGGAAACACCATATATTTT
CASSPRAATSGQALSGNTIYF
>NA|TRBV15|TRBJ1-3|NA
TGTGCCACCAGCAGAGCCCTTCTAGCCTCTGGAAACACCATATATTTT
CATSRALLASGNTIYF
>NA|TRBV7-2|TRBJ1-5|NA
TGTGCCAGCAGCTACGCCGGCAATCAGCCCCAGCATTTT
CASSYAGNQPQHF
>NA|TRBV27|TRBJ1-1|NA
TGTGCCAGCAGTTATCTCCCCGAGAACACTGAAGCTTTCTTT
CASSYLPENTEAFF
>NA|TRBV9|TRBJ2-1|NA
TGTGCCAGCAGCGTGGGCCGGACAGACAATGAGCAGTTCTTC
CASSVGRTDNEQFF
>NA|TRBV7-3|TRBJ2-7|once
TGTGCCAGCAGCTTGGCAGCCTCTTACGGCTACGAGCAGTACTTC
CASSLAASYGYEQYF
>NA|TRBV7-6|TRBJ2-7|NA
TGTGCCAGCAGCTTAACCCACGAGCAGTACTTC
CASSLTHEQYF
>NA|TRBV5-6|TRBJ1-5|NA
TGTGCCAGCAGGGCCTACGGGGTGCGGGACCAGCCCCAGCATTTT
CASRAYGVRDQPQHF
>NA|TRBV19|TRBJ1-3|NA
TGTGCCAGTAGGACGGCGGCAGGGTCTGGAAACACCATATATTTT
CASRTAAGSGNTIYF
>NA|TRBV5-1|TRBJ1-2|NA
TGCGCCAGCAGCTTGGCGCGGCTCAGGCCCTACTACTATGGCTACACCTTC
CASSLARLRPYYYGYTF
>NA|TRBV6-1|TRBJ2-7|NA
TGTGCCAGCAGTCGGCAGGGACCCTACGAGCAGTACTTC
CASSRQGPYEQYF
>NA|TRBV7-9|TRBJ1-4|NA
TGTGCCACCTCGGTTGTGGGGGGTGAAAAACTGTTTTTT
CATSVVGGEKLFF
>TRBD1|TRBV15|TRBJ2-1|NA
TGTGCCACCAGCAGAGATCGCGTTAGACAGGGGGTCTCCTACAATGAGCAGTTCTTC
CATSRDRVRQGVSYNEQFF
>NA|TRBV27|TRBJ1-2|NA
TGTGCCAGCAGTTTTACGGGGGCGGCTGACTATGGCTACACCTTC
CASSFTGAADYGYTF
>TRBD1|TRBV5-1|TRBJ1-2|NA
TGCGCCAGCAGCTCTGGACAGGGTACTGGCTACACCTTC
CASSSGQGTGYTF
>NA|TRBV5-3|TRBJ2-1|NA
TGTGCCAGAAGCTTGGTAGGGATCAATGAGCAGTTCTTC
CARSLVGINEQFF
>NA|TRBV20-1|TRBJ2-5|NA
TGCAGTGCTTCGTCACAAGAGACCCAGTACTTC
CSASSQETQYF
>NA|TRBV10-3|TRBJ1-2|NA
TGTGCCATCTTAAGACAGGCCCCGAATGGCTACACCTTC
CAILRQAPNGYTF
>NA|TRBV12-5|TRBJ2-1|NA
TGTGCTAGTGGTTTGGTACACAATAACTACAATGAGCAGTTCTTC
CASGLVHNNYNEQFF
>NA|TRBV5-1|TRBJ2-3|NA
TGCGCCAGCAGCTGGGGGCCGACACAACTCACAGATACGCAGTATTTT
CASSWGPTQLTDTQYF